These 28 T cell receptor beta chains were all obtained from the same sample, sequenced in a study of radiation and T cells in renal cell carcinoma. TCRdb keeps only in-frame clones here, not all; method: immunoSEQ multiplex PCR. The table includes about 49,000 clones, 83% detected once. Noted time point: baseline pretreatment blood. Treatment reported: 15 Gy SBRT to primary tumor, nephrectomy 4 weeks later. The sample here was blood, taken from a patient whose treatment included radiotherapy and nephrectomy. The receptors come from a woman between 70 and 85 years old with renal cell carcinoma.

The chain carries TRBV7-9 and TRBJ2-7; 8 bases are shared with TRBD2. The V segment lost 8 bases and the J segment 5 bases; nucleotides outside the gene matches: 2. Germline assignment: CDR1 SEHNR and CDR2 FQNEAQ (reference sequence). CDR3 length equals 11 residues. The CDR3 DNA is TGTGCCAGCGTAGCGGGGCACGAGCAGTACTTC. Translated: CASVAGHEQYF. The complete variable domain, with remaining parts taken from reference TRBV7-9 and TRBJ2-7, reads DTGVSQNPRHKITKRGQNVTFRCDPISEHNRLYWYRQTLGQGPEFLTYFQNEAQLEKSRLLSDRFSAERPKGSFSTLEIQRTEQGDSAMYLCASVAGHEQYFGPGTRLTVT.

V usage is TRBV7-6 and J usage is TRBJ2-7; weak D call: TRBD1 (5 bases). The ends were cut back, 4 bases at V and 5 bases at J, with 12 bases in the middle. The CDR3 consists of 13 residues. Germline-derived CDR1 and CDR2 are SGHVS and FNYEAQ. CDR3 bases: TGTGCCAGCAGCTCCTACAGGAGCCACGAGCAGTACTTC. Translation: CASSSYRSHEQYF.

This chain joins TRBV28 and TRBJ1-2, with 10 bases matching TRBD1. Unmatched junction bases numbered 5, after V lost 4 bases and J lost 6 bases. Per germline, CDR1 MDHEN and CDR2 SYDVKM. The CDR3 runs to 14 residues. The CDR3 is CASSSGQGTNGYTF. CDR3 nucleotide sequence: TGTGCCAGCAGTTCGGGACAGGGGACCAATGGCTACACCTTC.

CDR3 nucleotides: TGTGCCAGCAGGCACAGCGGTAGCAATCAGCCCCAGCATTTT. Translating it yields CASRHSGSNQPQHF. The chain recombines TRBV7-9 with TRBJ1-5, with D unclear. The CDR3 sequence is 14 residues long. Germline CDR1 reads SEHNR; CDR2 reads FQNEAQ (reference sequence). Trimming left V 6 bases short and J 0 bases short, with 9 bases between. The full variable domain, in which reference TRBV7-9 and TRBJ1-5 provide the parts outside the CDR3, is DTGVSQNPRHKITKRGQNVTFRCDPISEHNRLYWYRQTLGQGPEFLTYFQNEAQLEKSRLLSDRFSAERPKGSFSTLEIQRTEQGDSAMYLCASRHSGSNQPQHFGDGTRLSIL.

CDR3 nucleotide sequence: TGTGCCAGCACTCCAGGACGGGGGCGGGTGGAGACCCAGTACTTC. Protein: CASTPGRGRVETQYF. The chain uses TRBV7-8 and TRBJ2-5, with D possibly being TRBD1 or TRBD2 (6 bases each). Trimming stripped 7 bases from V and 5 bases from J, with 20 bases between. The CDR3 covers 15 residues. In germline, CDR1 is SGHVS, CDR2 FQNEAQ.

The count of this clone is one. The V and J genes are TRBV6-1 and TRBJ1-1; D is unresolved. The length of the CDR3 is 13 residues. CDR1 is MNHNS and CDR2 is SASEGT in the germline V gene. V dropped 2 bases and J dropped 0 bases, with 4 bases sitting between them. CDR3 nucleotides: TGTGCCAGCAGTGAACTTGTGAACACTGAAGCTTTCTTT. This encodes CASSELVNTEAFF.

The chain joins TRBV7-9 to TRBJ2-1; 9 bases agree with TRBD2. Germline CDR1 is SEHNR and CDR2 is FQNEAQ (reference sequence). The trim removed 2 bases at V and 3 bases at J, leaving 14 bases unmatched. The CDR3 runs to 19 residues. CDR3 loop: CASSLPASGIHRSYNEQFF. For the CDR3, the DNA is TGTGCCAGCAGCTTACCGGCTAGCGGGATTCACCGGAGCTACAATGAGCAGTTCTTC. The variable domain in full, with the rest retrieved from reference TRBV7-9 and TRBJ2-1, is DTGVSQNPRHKITKRGQNVTFRCDPISEHNRLYWYRQTLGQGPEFLTYFQNEAQLEKSRLLSDRFSAERPKGSFSTLEIQRTEQGDSAMYLCASSLPASGIHRSYNEQFFGPGTRLTVL.

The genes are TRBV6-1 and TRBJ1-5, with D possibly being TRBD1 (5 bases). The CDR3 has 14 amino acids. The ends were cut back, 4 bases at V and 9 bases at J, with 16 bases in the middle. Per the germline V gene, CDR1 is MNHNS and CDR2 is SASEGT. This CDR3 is CASSARDRRGPQHF. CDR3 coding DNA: TGTGCCAGCAGTGCCCGGGACCGCCGAGGGCCCCAGCATTTT.

The CDR3 protein is CSARNDNEQFF. Here the CDR3 DNA reads TGCAGTGCCCGGAATGACAATGAGCAGTTCTTC. The rearrangement links TRBV20-1 to TRBJ2-1; D is undetermined. V lost 6 bases to trimming and J lost 5 bases, with 8 bases between them. The germline CDR1 and CDR2 sequences are DFQATT and SNEGSKA (reference sequence). This CDR3 has 11 residues.

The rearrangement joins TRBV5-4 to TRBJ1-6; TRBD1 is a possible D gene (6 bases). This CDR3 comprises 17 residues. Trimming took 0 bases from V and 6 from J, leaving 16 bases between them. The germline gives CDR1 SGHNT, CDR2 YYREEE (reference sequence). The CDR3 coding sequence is TGTGCCAGCAGCTTGGCGGGAGGGGGGCTAAGTAATTCACCCCTCCACTTT. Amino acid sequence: CASSLAGGGLSNSPLHF.

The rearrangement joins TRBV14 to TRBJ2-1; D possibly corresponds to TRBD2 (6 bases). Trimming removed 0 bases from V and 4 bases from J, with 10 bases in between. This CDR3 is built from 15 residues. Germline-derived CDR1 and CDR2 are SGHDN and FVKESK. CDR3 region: CASSQEVGGYNEQFF. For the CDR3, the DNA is TGTGCCAGCAGCCAAGAGGTGGGGGGTTACAATGAGCAGTTCTTC. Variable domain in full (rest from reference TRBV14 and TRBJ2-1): EAGVTQFPSHSVIEKGQTVTLRCDPISGHDNLYWYRRVMGKEIKFLLHFVKESKQDESGMPNNRFLAERTGGTYSTLKVQPAELEDSGVYFCASSQEVGGYNEQFFGPGTRLTVL.

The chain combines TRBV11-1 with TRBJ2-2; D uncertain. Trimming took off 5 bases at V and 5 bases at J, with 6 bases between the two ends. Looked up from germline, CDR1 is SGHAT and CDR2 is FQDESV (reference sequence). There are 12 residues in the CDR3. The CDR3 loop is CASSPITGELFF. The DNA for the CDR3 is TGTGCCAGCAGCCCAATTACCGGGGAGCTGTTTTTT.

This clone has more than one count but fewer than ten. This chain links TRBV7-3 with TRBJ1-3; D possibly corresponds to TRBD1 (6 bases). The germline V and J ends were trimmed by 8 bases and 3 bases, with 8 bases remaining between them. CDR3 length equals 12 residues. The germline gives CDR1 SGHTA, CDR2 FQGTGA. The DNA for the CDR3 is TGTGCCAGCGGCAGGGGTGGAAACACCATATATTTT. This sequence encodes CASGRGGNTIYF.

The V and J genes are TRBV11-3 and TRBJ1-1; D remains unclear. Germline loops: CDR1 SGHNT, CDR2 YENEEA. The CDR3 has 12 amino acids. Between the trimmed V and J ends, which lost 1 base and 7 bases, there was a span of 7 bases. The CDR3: CASSLGGGEAFF. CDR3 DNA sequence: TGTGCCAGCAGCTTAGGAGGTGGTGAAGCTTTCTTT. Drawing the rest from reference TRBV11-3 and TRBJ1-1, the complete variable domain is EAGVVQSPRYKIIEKKQPVAFWCNPISGHNTLYWYLQNLGQGPELLIRYENEEAVDDSQLPKDRFSAERLKGVDSTLKIQPAELGDSAVYLCASSLGGGEAFFGQGTRLTVV.

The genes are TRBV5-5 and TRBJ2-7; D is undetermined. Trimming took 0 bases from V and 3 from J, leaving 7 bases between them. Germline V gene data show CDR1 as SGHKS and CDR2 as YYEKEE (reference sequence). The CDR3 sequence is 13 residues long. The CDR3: CASSLGHGYEQYF. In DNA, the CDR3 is TGTGCCAGCAGCTTGGGACACGGCTACGAGCAGTACTTC. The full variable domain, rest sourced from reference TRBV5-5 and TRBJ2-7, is DAGVTQSPTHLIKTRGQQVTLRCSPISGHKSVSWYQQVLGQGPQFIFQYYEKEERGRGNFPDRFSARQFPNYSSELNVNALLLGDSALYLCASSLGHGYEQYFGPGTRLTVT.

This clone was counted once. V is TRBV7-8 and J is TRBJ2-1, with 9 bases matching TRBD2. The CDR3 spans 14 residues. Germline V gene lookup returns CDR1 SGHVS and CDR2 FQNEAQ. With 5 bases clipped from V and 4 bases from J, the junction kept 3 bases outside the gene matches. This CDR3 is CASSTLAGYNEQFF. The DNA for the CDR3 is TGTGCCAGCAGCACTCTAGCGGGATACAATGAGCAGTTCTTC.

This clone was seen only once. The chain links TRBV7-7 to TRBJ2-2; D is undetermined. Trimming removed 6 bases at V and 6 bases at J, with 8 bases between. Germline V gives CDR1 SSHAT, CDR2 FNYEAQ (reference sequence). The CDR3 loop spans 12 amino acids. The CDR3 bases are TGTGCCAGCAGTCCCCCGTCCGGGGAGCTGTTTTTT. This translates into CASSPPSGELFF.

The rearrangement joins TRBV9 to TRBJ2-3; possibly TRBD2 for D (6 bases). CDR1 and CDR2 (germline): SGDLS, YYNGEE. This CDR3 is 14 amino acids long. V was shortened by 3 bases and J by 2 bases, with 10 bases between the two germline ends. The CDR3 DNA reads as TGTGCCAGCAGCGCGTTGGGACTCACAGATACGCAGTATTTT. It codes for CASSALGLTDTQYF.

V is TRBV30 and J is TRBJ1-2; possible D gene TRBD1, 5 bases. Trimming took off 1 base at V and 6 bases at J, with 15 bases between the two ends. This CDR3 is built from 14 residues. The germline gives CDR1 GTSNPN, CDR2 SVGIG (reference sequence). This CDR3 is CAWSAEGKGHGYTF. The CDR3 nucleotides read TGTGCCTGGAGTGCGGAAGGGAAGGGACATGGCTACACCTTC.

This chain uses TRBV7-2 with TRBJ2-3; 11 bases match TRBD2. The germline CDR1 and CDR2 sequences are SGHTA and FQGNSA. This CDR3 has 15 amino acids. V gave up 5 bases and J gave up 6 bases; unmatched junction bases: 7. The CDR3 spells CASSAGLAEGDTQYF. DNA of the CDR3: TGTGCCAGCAGCGCGGGACTAGCGGAGGGGGATACGCAGTATTTT.

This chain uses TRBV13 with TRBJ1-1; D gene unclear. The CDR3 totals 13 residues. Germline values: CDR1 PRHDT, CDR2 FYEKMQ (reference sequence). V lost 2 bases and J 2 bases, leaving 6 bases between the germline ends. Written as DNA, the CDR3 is TGTGCCAGCAGCTTACTAGGTAACACTGAAGCTTTCTTT. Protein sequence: CASSLLGNTEAFF. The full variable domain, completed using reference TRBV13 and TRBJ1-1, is AAGVIQSPRHLIKEKRETATLKCYPIPRHDTVYWYQQGPGQDPQFLISFYEKMQSDKGSIPDRFSAQQFSDYHSELNMSSLELGDSALYFCASSLLGNTEAFFGQGTRLTVV.

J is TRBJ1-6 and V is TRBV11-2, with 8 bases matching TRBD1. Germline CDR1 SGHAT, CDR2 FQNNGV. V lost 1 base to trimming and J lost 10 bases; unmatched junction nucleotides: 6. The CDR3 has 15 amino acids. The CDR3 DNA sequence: TGTGCCAGCAGCTTAGCGACAGGGGTAGGATCACCCCTCCACTTT. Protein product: CASSLATGVGSPLHF.

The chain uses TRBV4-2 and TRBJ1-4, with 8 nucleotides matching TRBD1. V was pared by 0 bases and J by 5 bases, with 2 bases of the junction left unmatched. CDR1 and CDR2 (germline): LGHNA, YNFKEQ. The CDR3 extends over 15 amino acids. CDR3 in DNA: TGTGCCAGCAGCCAAGACCGGACAGGGAATGAAAAACTGTTTTTT. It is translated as CASSQDRTGNEKLFF.

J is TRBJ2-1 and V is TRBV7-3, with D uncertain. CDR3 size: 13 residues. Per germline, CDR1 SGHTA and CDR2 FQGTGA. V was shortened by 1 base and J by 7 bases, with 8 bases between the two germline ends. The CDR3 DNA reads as TGTGCCAGCAGCTTAAGACGAGAGAATGAGCAGTTCTTC. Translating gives CASSLRRENEQFF.

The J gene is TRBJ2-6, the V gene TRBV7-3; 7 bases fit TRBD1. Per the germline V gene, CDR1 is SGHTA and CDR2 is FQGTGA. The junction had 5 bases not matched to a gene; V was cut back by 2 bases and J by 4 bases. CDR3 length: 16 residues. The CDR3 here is CASSLETGSGANVLTF. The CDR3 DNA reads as TGTGCCAGCAGCTTAGAGACAGGGTCCGGGGCCAACGTCCTGACTTTC.

The CDR3 DNA follows: TGTGCCAGCAGCCCCGGAGGGAGTGGGACTGAAGCTTTCTTT. Protein: CASSPGGSGTEAFF. The rearrangement joins TRBV7-9 to TRBJ1-1; D remains ambiguous. Germline CDR1 and CDR2: SEHNR and FQNEAQ (reference sequence). V was pared by 5 bases and J by 5 bases, with 15 bases between. This CDR3 has 14 residues.

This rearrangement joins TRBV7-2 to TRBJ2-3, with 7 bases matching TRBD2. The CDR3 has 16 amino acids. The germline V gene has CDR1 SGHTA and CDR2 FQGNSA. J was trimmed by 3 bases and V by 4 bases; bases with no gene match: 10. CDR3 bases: TGTGCCAGCAGCTGGAATGGGGGAGGGCGGACAGATACGCAGTATTTT. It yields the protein CASSWNGGGRTDTQYF.

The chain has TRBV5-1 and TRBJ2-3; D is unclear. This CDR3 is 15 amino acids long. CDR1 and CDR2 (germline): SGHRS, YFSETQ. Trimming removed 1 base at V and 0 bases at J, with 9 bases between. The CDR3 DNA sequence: TGCGCCAGCAGCTTGTCATACTCTAGCACAGATACGCAGTATTTT. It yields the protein CASSLSYSSTDTQYF.